Each of the 25 T cell receptor beta chains below was sequenced from the same sample in a study of OX40 agonist ivuxolimab in advanced cancers. The data were produced by immunoSEQ multiplex PCR, yet TCRdb's version contains in-frame clones alone and is incomplete. The sample consists of tens of thousands of clones, around 83% of them appearing once. The specimen comprised CD4+ or CD8+ T cells sorted from blood, sampled in a trial of the OX40 agonist ivuxolimab. The receptors were gathered from an adult with an advanced solid tumor such as melanoma, head and neck, liver or kidney cancer.

The chain combines TRBV6-5 with TRBJ1-1; 7 bases agree with TRBD1. The CDR3 consists of 15 residues. V was pared by 6 bases and J by 0 bases, with 7 bases of the junction left unmatched. Germline CDR1 reads MNHEY; CDR2 reads SVGAGI. CDR3 sequence (DNA): TGTGCCAGCAGGAAGGGACAGCTCATGAACACTGAAGCTTTCTTT. Translation: CASRKGQLMNTEAFF.

The V gene is TRBV29-1, the J gene TRBJ2-3, with D tentatively TRBD1 (5 bases). Trimming left V 3 bases short and J 6 bases short, with 10 bases between. The CDR3 has 12 residues. Germline V CDR1 and CDR2: SQVTM, ANQGSEA. In nucleotides, the CDR3 is TGCAGCGTTGAGAAGGGGTACGATACGCAGTATTTT. Residues: CSVEKGYDTQYF.

This clone was picked up a small number of times. The chain is built from TRBV4-1 and TRBJ2-2; D is possibly TRBD1 (5 bases). Trimming removed 4 bases from V and 4 bases from J, with 16 bases in between. The CDR3 sequence is 16 residues long. Germline V lookup: CDR1 MGHRA, CDR2 YSYEKL. The CDR3 bases are TGCGCCAGCAGCCCAAATAAAGGTCAGGGCACCGGGGAGCTGTTTTTT. Its protein product is CASSPNKGQGTGELFF.

This clone was found once. The CDR3 sequence: CASSSGGGDYEQYF. The CDR3 region has the DNA TGTGCCAGCAGTTCTGGGGGCGGGGACTACGAGCAGTACTTC. The chain joins TRBV28 to TRBJ2-7; either TRBD1 or TRBD2 may supply D (6 bases each). Trimming removed 4 bases at V and 3 bases at J, with 13 bases between. Germline CDR1 is MDHEN and CDR2 is SYDVKM. The CDR3 spans 14 residues.

The rearrangement joins TRBV30 to TRBJ2-1; D unresolved. The CDR3 totals 12 residues. V lost 0 bases and J lost 5, with 5 bases in between. CDR1 is GTSNPN and CDR2 is SVGIG in the germline V gene (reference sequence). The CDR3 loop reads CAWSVINNEQFF. The CDR3, as DNA: TGTGCCTGGAGTGTTATTAACAATGAGCAGTTCTTC.

The gene calls are TRBV7-8 and TRBJ1-2, with D possibly matching TRBD1 (6 bases). Trimming removed 3 bases from V and 8 bases from J, with 16 bases in between. The length of the CDR3 is 14 residues. Germline V gene lookup returns CDR1 SGHVS and CDR2 FQNEAQ. The chain's CDR3 is CASSLAGGALGYTF. CDR3 DNA: TGTGCCAGCAGCTTGGCGGGGGGGGCCTTAGGCTACACCTTC.

This rearrangement joins TRBV5-4 to TRBJ2-7, with TRBD1 identical over 9 bases. The CDR3 has 15 amino acids. The V gene's germline CDR1 is SGHNT and CDR2 YYREEE (reference sequence). J lost 6 bases, V lost 5 bases, and 12 bases had no gene match. CDR3 sequence reads: CASSFGQGSPAEQYF. CDR3 coding DNA: TGTGCCAGCAGTTTCGGACAGGGGTCGCCTGCCGAGCAGTACTTC.

This clone was observed a handful of times. The rearrangement links TRBV5-1 to TRBJ1-2; D gene uncertain. The V and J ends lost 2 bases and 3 bases respectively, with 5 bases between them. This CDR3 comprises 12 residues. Germline V CDR1 and CDR2: SGHRS, YFSETQ. As DNA, the CDR3 is TGCGCCAGCAGCTTTTCGGACTATGGCTACACCTTC. Amino acid sequence: CASSFSDYGYTF.

This chain joins TRBV18 and TRBJ1-1; D remains unclear. CDR1 is KGHSH, CDR2 LQKENI, per germline. Trimming took 0 bases from V and 4 from J, leaving 9 bases between them. The CDR3 loop spans 14 amino acids. The CDR3: CASSPPLVPTEAFF. The CDR3 nucleotides are TGTGCCAGCTCACCACCTCTGGTGCCCACTGAAGCTTTCTTT.

This clone was picked up one time. The rearrangement links TRBV10-3 to TRBJ1-1, with a possible D match to TRBD1 (6 bases). CDR1 is ENHRY and CDR2 is SYGVKD in the germline V gene. The CDR3 runs to 17 residues. The ends were cut back, 7 bases at V and 0 bases at J, with 21 bases in the middle. Here the CDR3 DNA reads TGTGCCATCAACGACAGGAACGCCCGCCAGATGAACACTGAAGCTTTCTTT. Its protein is CAINDRNARQMNTEAFF.

In DNA, the CDR3 is TGTGCCACCCAACGGGCGGACACCTACGAGCAGTACTTC. Amino acids: CATQRADTYEQYF. The chain couples TRBV28 to TRBJ2-7, with D tentatively TRBD1 (5 bases). The CDR3 extends over 13 amino acids. Germline V gene lookup returns CDR1 MDHEN and CDR2 SYDVKM. V lost 10 bases, J lost 2 bases, and 15 bases lay in between.

This clone was counted a few times. The V call is TRBV19, the J call TRBJ1-1; D not certain. CDR3 size: 13 residues. Germline CDR1 LNHDA, CDR2 SQIVND (reference sequence). V was clipped by 11 bases and J by 0 bases, with 13 bases between them. The CDR3 sequence: CAGSRTVNTEAFF. CDR3 in DNA: TGTGCCGGCTCGAGGACGGTGAACACTGAAGCTTTCTTT.

V and J are TRBV27 and TRBJ2-7; 11 nucleotides align to TRBD2. The CDR3 length is 16 residues. V was pared by 6 bases and J by 4 bases, with 11 bases of the junction left unmatched. CDR1 and CDR2 (germline): MNHEY, SMNVEV (reference sequence). The CDR3 region is CASRKTTGLAAYEQYF. CDR3 in DNA: TGTGCCAGCAGAAAAACCACGGGACTAGCGGCATACGAGCAGTACTTC.

The rearrangement uses TRBV6-5 and TRBJ1-1, with TRBD1 matching 9 bases. The CDR3 has 16 residues. The germline V gene has CDR1 MNHEY and CDR2 SVGAGI. The V segment lost 2 bases and the J segment 8 bases; nucleotides outside the gene matches: 12. This CDR3 is CASSYDNRDRAKEAFF. CDR3 DNA sequence: TGTGCCAGCAGTTACGATAACCGGGACAGGGCTAAGGAAGCTTTCTTT.

The V gene is TRBV30, the J gene TRBJ1-3; 8 nucleotides align to TRBD1. Trimming removed 3 bases from V and 6 bases from J; junction bases left unmatched: 16. Per the germline V gene, CDR1 is GTSNPN and CDR2 is SVGIG (reference sequence). The CDR3 runs 17 residues. The CDR3 DNA sequence: TGTGCCTGGAGGAGCAAATCAAACCGGGACAGGTTAAACACCATATATTTT. Amino acids: CAWRSKSNRDRLNTIYF. The full variable domain, rest sourced from reference TRBV30 and TRBJ1-3, is SQTIHQWPATLVQPVGSPLSLECTVEGTSNPNLYWYRQAAGRGLQLLFYSVGIGQISSEVPQNLSASRPQDRQFILSSKKLLLSDSGFYLCAWRSKSNRDRLNTIYFGEGSWLTVV.

The rearrangement uses TRBV11-3 and TRBJ2-7; 7 nucleotides line up with TRBD1. The CDR3 runs to 14 residues. The V gene end was trimmed by 4 bases and the J gene end by 2 bases; junction bases not matched to a gene: 5. Germline V gives CDR1 SGHNT, CDR2 YENEEA. The CDR3 DNA reads as TGTGCCAGCAGCTACCGACAGGGACCCTACGAGCAGTACTTC. As protein: CASSYRQGPYEQYF.

The chain combines TRBV11-2 with TRBJ2-1; D remains unclear. The V gene's germline CDR1 is SGHAT and CDR2 FQNNGV. The germline V and J ends were trimmed by 1 base and 2 bases, with 6 bases remaining between them. The CDR3 runs 14 residues. In DNA form, the CDR3 reads TGTGCCAGCAGCTTAGGGAGCGCCTACAATGAGCAGTTCTTC. This encodes CASSLGSAYNEQFF.

The chain combines TRBV29-1 with TRBJ2-7, with TRBD1 matching 9 bases. This CDR3 contains 13 residues. Trimming removed 5 bases from V and 4 bases from J; junction bases left unmatched: 6. Looked up from germline, CDR1 is SQVTM and CDR2 is ANQGSEA. In nucleotides, the CDR3 is TGCAGCGTTCAAACAGGGGGCGGTTACGAGCAGTACTTC. Translation: CSVQTGGGYEQYF.

The chain combines TRBV14 with TRBJ2-1; D possibly corresponds to TRBD2 (5 bases). This CDR3 comprises 14 residues. Germline V lookup: CDR1 SGHDN, CDR2 FVKESK. Trimming stripped 6 bases from V and 2 bases from J, with 11 bases between. The CDR3 loop reads CASSYGVPYNEQFF. The CDR3 DNA is TGTGCCAGCAGTTACGGGGTACCCTACAATGAGCAGTTCTTC.

This clone turned up a few times. The chain carries TRBV7-9 and TRBJ2-3; D may be TRBD2 (5 bases). The CDR3 length is 16 residues. The ends were cut back, 2 bases at V and 4 bases at J, with 16 bases in the middle. CDR1 and CDR2 (germline): SEHNR, FQNEAQ (reference sequence). This chain's CDR3 is CASSLLGVLAPDTQYF. The CDR3, as DNA: TGTGCCAGCAGCTTACTGGGAGTCTTAGCGCCAGATACGCAGTATTTT.

This rearrangement joins TRBV29-1 to TRBJ2-7; 7 nucleotides align to TRBD2. The junction had 9 bases not matched to a gene; V was cut back by 4 bases and J by 6 bases. Looked up from germline, CDR1 is SQVTM and CDR2 is ANQGSEA. This CDR3 has 13 amino acids. DNA for the CDR3: TGCAGCGTTGCCCGCGGGAGTTATTCCGAGCAGTACTTC. Its translation is CSVARGSYSEQYF.

The rearrangement uses TRBV18 and TRBJ2-4; weak D call: TRBD2 (6 bases). V gave up 6 bases and J gave up 9 bases, with 18 bases separating them. This CDR3 comprises 14 residues. Germline CDR1 and CDR2: KGHSH and LQKENI. This CDR3 is CASSAGRPAGIQYF. DNA of the CDR3: TGTGCCAGCTCCGCAGGCAGACCAGCGGGCATTCAGTACTTC. Complete variable domain (other parts from reference TRBV18 and TRBJ2-4): NAGVMQNPRHLVRRRGQEARLRCSPMKGHSHVYWYRQLPEEGLKFMVYLQKENIIDESGMPKERFSAEFPKEGPSILRIQQVVRGDSAAYFCASSAGRPAGIQYFGAGTRLSVL.

The chain uses TRBV7-2 and TRBJ2-5; 9 bases agree with TRBD1. Trimming at V came to 4 bases and at J to 7 bases, leaving 7 bases not matched to a gene. CDR1 is SGHTA and CDR2 is FQGNSA in the germline V gene. The CDR3 contains 14 residues. The CDR3 coding sequence is TGTGCCAGCAGCTCTAAGACAGGGGGTGGGACCCAGTACTTC. Amino acids: CASSSKTGGGTQYF.

This rearrangement joins TRBV28 to TRBJ1-2; maybe TRBD1 (6 bases). Trimming shortened V by 7 bases and J by 2 bases, and 14 bases separated the two germline ends. The CDR3 is made up of 14 amino acids. The germline V gene has CDR1 MDHEN and CDR2 SYDVKM. CDR3 residues: CASKGEAVNYGYTF. CDR3 DNA sequence: TGTGCCAGCAAGGGGGAGGCAGTGAACTATGGCTACACCTTC.

About this clone: No DNA is shown, since the ends of the CDR3 on it are uncertain; the CDR3 is the one TCRdb lists. The chain uses TRBV5-6 and TRBJ2-5; the table's D call, TRBD1, has no DNA check behind it. Including both end residues, the CDR3 is 16 amino acids long. CDR1 is SGHDT and CDR2 is YYEEEE in the germline V gene. CDR3 in amino acids: CASSLGGHFGPETQYF.